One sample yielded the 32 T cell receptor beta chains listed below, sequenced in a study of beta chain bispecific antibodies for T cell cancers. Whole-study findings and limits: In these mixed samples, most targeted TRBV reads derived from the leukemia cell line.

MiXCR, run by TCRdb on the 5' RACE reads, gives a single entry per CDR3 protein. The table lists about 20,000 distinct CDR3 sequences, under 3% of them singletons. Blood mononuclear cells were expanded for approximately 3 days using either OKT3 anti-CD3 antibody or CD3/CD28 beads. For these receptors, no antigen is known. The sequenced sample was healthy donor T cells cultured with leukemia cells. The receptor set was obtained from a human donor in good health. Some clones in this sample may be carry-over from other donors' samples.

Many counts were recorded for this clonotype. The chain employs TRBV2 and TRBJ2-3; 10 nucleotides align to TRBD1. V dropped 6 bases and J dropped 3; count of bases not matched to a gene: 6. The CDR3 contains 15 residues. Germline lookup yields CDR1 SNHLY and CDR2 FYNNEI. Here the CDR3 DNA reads TGTGCCAGCAGGACCGGGACAGGGGAAACAGATACGCAGTATTTT. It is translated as CASRTGTGETDTQYF.

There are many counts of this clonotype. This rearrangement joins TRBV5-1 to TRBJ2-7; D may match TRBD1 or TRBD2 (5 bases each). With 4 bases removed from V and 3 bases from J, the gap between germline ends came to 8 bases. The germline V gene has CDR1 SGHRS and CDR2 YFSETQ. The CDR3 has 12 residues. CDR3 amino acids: CASSRDHYEQYF. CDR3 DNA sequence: TGCGCCAGCAGCCGGGACCACTACGAGCAGTACTTC.

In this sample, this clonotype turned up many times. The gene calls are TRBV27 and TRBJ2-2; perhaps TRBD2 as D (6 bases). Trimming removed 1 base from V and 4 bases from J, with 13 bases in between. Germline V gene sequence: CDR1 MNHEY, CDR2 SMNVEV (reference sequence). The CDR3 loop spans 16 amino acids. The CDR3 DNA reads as TGTGCCAGCAGTTTATACGGGAGCTCATCCACCGGGGAGCTGTTTTTT. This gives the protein CASSLYGSSSTGELFF.

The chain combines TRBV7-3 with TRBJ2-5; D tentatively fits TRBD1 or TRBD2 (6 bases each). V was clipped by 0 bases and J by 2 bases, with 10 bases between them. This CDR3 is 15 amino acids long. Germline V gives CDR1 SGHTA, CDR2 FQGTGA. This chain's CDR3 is CASSLTGGVQETQYF. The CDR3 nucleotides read TGTGCCAGCAGCTTAACGGGGGGCGTTCAAGAGACCCAGTACTTC.

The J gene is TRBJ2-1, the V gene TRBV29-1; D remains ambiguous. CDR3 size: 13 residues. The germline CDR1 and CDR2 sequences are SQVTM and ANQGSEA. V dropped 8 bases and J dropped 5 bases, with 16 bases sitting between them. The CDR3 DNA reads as TGCAGCTTTTTGGGTGGCGCTGACAATGAGCAGTTCTTC. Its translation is CSFLGGADNEQFF.

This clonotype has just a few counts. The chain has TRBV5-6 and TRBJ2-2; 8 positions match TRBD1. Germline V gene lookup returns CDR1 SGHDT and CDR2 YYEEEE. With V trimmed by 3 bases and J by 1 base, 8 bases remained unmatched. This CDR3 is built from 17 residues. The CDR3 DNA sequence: TGTGCCAGCAGCTCGATTCTGGGACAGGTGAACACCGGGGAGCTGTTTTTT. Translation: CASSSILGQVNTGELFF.

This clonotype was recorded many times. The CDR3 DNA is TGTGCCAGCAGCTTTATAACAGCAGATACGCAGTATTTT. Translated, it gives CASSFITADTQYF. The rearrangement uses TRBV7-2 and TRBJ2-3; D unclear. The length of the CDR3 is 13 residues. CDR1 is SGHTA, CDR2 FQGNSA, per germline. V was shortened by 3 bases and J by 4 bases, with 8 bases between the two germline ends.

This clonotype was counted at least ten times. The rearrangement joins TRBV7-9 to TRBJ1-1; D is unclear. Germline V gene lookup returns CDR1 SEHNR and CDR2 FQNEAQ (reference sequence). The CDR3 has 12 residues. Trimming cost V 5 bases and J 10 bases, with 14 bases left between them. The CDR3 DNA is TGTGCCAGCAGCCCCGACCAGGCTGGAGCTTTCTTT. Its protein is CASSPDQAGAFF.

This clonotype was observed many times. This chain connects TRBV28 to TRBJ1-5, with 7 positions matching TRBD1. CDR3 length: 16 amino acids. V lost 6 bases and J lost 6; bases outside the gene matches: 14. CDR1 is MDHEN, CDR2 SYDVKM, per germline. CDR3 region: CASSTKGRGQVQPQHF. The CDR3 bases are TGTGCCAGCAGCACCAAAGGGAGGGGGCAGGTTCAGCCCCAGCATTTT.

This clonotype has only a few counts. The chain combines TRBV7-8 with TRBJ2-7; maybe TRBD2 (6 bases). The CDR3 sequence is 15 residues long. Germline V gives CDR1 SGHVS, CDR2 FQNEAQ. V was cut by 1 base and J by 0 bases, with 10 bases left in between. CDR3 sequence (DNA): TGTGCCAGCAGCTTAGGGGCGGGGAGCTCCTACGAGCAGTACTTC. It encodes CASSLGAGSSYEQYF.

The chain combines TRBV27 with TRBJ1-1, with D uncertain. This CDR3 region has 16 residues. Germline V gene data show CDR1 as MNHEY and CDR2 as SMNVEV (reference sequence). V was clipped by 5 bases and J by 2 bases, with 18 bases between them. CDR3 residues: CASSLTVPQSNTEAFF. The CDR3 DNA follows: TGTGCCAGCAGTCTCACAGTCCCGCAAAGCAACACTGAAGCTTTCTTT.

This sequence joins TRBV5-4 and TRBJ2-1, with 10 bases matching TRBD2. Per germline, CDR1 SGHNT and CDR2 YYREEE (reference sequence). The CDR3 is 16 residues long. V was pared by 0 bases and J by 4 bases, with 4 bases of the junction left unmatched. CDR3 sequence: CASSLATLAGYNEQFF. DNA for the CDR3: TGTGCCAGCAGCTTGGCCACACTAGCGGGGTACAATGAGCAGTTCTTC.

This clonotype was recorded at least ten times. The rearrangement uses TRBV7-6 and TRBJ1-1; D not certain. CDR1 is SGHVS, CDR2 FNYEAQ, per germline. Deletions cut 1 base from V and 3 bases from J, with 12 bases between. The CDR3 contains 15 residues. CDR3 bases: TGTGCCAGCAGCTTAGAGCACGCGGAATACACTGAAGCTTTCTTT. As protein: CASSLEHAEYTEAFF. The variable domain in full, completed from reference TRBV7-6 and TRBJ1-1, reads GAGVSQSPRYKVTKRGQDVALRCDPISGHVSLYWYRQALGQGPEFLTYFNYEAQQDKSGLPNDRFSAERPEGSISTLTIQRTEQRDSAMYRCASSLEHAEYTEAFFGQGTRLTVV.

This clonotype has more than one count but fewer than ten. CDR3 loop: CASSVQGAGQPQHF. DNA for the CDR3: TGTGCCAGTAGTGTACAGGGGGCGGGTCAGCCCCAGCATTTT. V is TRBV19 and J is TRBJ1-5; 9 nucleotides agree with TRBD1. Unmatched junction bases numbered 5, after V lost 5 bases and J lost 6 bases. The CDR3 extends over 14 amino acids. From germline, CDR1 is LNHDA and CDR2 SQIVND (reference sequence).

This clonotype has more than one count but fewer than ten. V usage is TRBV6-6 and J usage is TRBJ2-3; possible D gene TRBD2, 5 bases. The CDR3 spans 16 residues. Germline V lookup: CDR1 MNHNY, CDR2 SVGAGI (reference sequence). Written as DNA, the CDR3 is TGTCGGACCGGGTCGACGGAGGATTTACACACAGATACGCAGTATTTT. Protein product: CRTGSTEDLHTDTQYF.

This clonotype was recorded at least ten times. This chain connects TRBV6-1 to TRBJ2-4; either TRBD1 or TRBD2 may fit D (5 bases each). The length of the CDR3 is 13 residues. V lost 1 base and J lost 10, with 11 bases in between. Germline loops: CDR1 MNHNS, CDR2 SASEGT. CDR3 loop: CASSEDLWGIQYF. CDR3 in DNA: TGTGCCAGCAGTGAAGACTTGTGGGGGATTCAGTACTTC.

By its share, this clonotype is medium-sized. DNA for the CDR3: TGCAGCGTTTCGGACAGGGCTAACTATGGCTACACCTTC. Its translation is CSVSDRANYGYTF. The chain uses TRBV29-1 and TRBJ1-2; 8 positions agree with TRBD1. V shed 5 bases and J 0 bases; nucleotides not matched to a gene: 2. Germline lookup yields CDR1 SQVTM and CDR2 ANQGSEA. This CDR3 spans 13 amino acids. Looking up the rest from reference TRBV29-1 and TRBJ1-2 gives the full variable domain: SAVISQKPSRDICQRGTSLTIQCQVDSQVTMMFWYRQQPGQSLTLIATANQGSEATYESGFVIDKFPISRPNLTFSTLTVSNMSPEDSSIYLCSVSDRANYGYTFGSGTRLTVV.

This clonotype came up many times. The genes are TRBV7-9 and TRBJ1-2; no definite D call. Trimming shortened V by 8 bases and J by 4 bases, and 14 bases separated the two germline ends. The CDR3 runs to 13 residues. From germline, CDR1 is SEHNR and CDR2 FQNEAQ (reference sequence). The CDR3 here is CASGEWGFYGYTF. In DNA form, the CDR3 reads TGTGCCAGCGGAGAATGGGGATTCTATGGCTACACCTTC.

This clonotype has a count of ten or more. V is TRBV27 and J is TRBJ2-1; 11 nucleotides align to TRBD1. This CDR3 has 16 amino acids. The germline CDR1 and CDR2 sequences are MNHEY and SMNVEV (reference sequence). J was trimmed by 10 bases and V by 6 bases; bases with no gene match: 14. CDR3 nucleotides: TGTGCCAGCAGCGAACTACTGGGACAGGGGGTGGGAGAGCAGTTCTTC. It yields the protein CASSELLGQGVGEQFF.

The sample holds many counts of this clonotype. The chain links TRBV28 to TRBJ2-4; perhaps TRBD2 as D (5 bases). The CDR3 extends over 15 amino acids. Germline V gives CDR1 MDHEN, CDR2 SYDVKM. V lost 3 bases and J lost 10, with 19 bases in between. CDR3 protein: CASSFRAEILGIQYF. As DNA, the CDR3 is TGTGCCAGCAGTTTTAGAGCGGAGATCCTGGGGATTCAGTACTTC.

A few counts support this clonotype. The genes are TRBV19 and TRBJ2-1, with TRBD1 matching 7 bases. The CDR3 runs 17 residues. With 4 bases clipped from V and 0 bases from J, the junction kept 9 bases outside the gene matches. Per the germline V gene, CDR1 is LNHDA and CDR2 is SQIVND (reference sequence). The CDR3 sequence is CASSRGTASSSYNEQFF. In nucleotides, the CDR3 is TGTGCCAGTAGTAGGGGGACAGCTTCGAGCTCCTACAATGAGCAGTTCTTC.

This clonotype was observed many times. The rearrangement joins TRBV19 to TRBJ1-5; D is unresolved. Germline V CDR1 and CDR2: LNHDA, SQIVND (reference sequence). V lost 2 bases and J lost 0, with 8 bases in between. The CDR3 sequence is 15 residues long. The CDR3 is CASSINVDSNQPQHF. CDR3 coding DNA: TGTGCCAGTAGTATAAATGTGGATAGCAATCAGCCCCAGCATTTT.

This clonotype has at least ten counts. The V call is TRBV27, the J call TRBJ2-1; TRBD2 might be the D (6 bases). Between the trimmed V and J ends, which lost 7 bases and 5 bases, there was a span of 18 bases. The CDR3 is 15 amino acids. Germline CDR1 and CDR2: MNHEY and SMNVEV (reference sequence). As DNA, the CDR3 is TGTGCCAGCACTCAACTCGGGGGTAGCCACAATGAGCAGTTCTTC. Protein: CASTQLGGSHNEQFF.

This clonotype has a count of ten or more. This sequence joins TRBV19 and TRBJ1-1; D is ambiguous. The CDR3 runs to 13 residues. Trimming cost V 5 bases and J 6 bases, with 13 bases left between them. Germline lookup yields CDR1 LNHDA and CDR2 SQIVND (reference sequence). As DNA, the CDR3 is TGTGCCAGTAGTGGAGGCCGCTGGGCTGAAGCTTTCTTT. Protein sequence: CASSGGRWAEAFF.

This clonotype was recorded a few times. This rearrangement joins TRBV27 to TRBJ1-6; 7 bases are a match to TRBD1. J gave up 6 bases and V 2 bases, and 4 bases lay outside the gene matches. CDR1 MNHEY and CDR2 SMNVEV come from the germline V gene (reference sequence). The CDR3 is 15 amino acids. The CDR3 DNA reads TGTGCCAGCAGTTTAATAGCAGGGGGTAATTCACCCCTCCACTTT. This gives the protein CASSLIAGGNSPLHF.

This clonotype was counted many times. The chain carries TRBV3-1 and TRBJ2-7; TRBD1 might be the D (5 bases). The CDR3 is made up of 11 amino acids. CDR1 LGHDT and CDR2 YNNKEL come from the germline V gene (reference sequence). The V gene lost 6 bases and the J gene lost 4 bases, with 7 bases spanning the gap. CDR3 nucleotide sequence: TGTGCCAGCAGTCCAGGGTACGAGCAGTACTTC. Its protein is CASSPGYEQYF.

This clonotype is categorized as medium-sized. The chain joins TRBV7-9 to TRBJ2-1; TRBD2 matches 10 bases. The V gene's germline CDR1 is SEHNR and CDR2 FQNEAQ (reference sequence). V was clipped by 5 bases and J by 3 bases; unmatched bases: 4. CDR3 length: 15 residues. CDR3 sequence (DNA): TGTGCCAGCAGCCCTCTAGCGGGGGTCTACAATGAGCAGTTCTTC. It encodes CASSPLAGVYNEQFF.

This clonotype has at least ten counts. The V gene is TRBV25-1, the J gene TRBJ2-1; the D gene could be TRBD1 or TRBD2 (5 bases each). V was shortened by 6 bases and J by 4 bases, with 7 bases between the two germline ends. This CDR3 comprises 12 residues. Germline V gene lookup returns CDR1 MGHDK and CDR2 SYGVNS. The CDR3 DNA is TGTGCCAGCAGGTGGGGGTACAATGAGCAGTTCTTC. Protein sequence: CASRWGYNEQFF.

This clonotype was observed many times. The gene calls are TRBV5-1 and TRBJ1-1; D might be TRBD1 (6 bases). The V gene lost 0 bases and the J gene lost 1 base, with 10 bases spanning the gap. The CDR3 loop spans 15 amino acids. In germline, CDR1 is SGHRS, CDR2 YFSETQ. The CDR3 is CASSLEGHQNTEAFF. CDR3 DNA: TGCGCCAGCAGCTTGGAGGGACATCAGAACACTGAAGCTTTCTTT.

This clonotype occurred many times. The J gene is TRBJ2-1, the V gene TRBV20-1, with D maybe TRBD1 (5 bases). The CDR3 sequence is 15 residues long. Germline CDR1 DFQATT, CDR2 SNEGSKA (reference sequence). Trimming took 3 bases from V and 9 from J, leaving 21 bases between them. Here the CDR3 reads CSARGPIDGVGEQFF. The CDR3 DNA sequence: TGCAGTGCTAGGGGGCCAATCGACGGCGTGGGTGAGCAGTTCTTC.

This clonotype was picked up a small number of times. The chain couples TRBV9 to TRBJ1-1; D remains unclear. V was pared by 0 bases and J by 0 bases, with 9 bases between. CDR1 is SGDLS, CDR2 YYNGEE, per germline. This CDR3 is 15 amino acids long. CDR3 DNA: TGTGCCAGCAGCGTAGGCCCGGGGTTGAACACTGAAGCTTTCTTT. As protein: CASSVGPGLNTEAFF.

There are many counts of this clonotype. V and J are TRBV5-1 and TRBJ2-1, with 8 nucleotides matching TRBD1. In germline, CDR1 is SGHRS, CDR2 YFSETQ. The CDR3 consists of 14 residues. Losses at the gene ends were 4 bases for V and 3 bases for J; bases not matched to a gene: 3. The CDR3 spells CASSLGQVYNEQFF. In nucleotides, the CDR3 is TGCGCCAGCAGCCTGGGACAGGTCTACAATGAGCAGTTCTTC.